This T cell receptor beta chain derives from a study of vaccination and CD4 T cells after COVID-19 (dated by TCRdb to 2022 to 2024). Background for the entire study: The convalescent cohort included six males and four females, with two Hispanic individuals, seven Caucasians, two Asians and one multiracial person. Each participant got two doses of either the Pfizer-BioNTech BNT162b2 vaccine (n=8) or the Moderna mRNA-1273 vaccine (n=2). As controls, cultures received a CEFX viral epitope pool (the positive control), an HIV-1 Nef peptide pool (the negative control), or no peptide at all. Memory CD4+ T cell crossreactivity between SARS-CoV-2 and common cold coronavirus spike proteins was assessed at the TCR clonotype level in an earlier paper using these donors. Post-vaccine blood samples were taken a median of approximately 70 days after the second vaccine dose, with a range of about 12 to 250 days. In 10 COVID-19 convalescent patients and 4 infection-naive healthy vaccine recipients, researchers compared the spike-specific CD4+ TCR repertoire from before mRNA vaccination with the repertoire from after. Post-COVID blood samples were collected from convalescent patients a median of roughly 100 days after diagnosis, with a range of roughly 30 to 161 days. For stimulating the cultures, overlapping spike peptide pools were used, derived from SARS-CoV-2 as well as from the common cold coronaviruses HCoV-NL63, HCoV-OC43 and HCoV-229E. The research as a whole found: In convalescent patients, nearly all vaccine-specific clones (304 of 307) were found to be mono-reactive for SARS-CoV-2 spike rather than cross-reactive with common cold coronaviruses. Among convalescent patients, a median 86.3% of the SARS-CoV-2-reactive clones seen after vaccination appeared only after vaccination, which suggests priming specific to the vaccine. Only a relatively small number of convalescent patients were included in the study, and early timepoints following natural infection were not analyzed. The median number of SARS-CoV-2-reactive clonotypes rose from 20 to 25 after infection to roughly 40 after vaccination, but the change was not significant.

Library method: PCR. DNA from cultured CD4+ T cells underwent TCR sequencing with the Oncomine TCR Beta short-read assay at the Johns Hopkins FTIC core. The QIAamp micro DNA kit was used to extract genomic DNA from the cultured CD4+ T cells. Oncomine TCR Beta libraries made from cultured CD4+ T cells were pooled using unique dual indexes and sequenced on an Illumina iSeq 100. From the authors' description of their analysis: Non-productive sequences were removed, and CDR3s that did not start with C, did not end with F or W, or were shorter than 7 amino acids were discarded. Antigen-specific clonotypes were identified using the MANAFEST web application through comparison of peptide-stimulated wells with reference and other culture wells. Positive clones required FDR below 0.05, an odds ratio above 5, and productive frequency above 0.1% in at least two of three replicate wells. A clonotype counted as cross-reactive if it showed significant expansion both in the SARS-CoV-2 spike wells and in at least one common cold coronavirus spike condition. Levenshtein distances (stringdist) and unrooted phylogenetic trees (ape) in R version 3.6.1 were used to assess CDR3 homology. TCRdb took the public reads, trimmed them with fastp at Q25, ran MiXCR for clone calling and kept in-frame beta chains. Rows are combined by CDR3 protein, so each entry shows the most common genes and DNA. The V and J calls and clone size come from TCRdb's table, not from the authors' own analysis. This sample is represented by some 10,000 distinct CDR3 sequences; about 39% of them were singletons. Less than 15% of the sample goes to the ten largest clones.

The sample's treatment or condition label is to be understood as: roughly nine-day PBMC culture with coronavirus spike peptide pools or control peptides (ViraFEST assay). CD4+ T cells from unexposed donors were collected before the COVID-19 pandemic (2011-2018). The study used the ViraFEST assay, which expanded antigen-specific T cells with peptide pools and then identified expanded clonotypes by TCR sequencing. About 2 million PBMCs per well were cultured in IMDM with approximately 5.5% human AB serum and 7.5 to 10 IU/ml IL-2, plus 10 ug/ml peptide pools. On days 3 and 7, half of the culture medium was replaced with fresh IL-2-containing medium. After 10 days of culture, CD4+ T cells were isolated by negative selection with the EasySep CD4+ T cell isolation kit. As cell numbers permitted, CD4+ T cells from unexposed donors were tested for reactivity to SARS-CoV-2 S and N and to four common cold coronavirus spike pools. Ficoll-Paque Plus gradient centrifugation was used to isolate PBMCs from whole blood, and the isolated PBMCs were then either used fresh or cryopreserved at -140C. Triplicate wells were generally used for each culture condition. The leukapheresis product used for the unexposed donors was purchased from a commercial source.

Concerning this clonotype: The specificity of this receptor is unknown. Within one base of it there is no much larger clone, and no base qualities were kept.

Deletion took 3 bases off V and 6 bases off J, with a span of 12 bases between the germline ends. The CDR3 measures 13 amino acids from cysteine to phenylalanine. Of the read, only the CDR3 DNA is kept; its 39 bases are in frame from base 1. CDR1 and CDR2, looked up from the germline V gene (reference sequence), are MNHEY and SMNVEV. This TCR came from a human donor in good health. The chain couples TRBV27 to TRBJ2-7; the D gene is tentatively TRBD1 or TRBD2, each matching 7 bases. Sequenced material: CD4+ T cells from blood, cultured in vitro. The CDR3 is CASSFRGGSEQYF. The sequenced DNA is TGTGCCAGCAGTTTCAGGGGGGGATCCGAGCAGTACTTC.